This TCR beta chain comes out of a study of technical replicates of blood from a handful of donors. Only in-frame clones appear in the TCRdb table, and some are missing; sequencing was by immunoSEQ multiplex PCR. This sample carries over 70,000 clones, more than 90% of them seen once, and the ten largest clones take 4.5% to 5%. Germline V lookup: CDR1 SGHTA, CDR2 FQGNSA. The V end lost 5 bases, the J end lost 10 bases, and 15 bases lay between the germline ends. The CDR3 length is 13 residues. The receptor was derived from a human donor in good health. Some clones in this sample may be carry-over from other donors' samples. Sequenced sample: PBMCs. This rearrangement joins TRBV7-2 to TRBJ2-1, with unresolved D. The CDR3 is CASSILDGGEQFF. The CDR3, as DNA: TGTGCCAGCAGCATCCTTGATGGCGGAGAGCAGTTCTTC.